This TCR beta chain comes out of a study of OX40 agonist ivuxolimab in advanced cancers. Study-level background: The costimulatory receptor OX40 (CD134) was targeted by ivuxolimab, a fully human IgG2 agonistic monoclonal antibody. Intravenous ivuxolimab was administered to patients every 2 weeks at six dose levels: 0.01, 0.1, 0.3, 1.5, 3 and 10 mg/kg. Of the 50 to 55 dose-escalation patients, hepatocellular carcinoma was present in roughly 19, melanoma in roughly 15, renal cell carcinoma in 9 and head and neck cancer in 9. In the dose-escalation cohort, 82.7% of patients were male, and the mean age was approximately 60 years, with a range of about 23 to 85. Prior anti-PD-1, anti-PD-L1 or anti-CTLA-4 therapy was permitted, and checkpoint inhibitors had been received by under 50% of dose-escalation patients. Partial responses were achieved by three dose-escalation patients, of whom one had hepatocellular carcinoma and two had cutaneous melanoma. Peripheral TCRbeta sequencing was intended to test whether TCR sequence diversity was altered and clonal T-cell expansion was caused by ivuxolimab. The paper covers the monotherapy dose-escalation part of the phase I ivuxolimab trial, which included N ≈ 50 patients.

The research as a whole found: The antigen specificity of the peripheral T cells that underwent clonal expansion was not determined. In the 0.1-3.0 mg/kg groups, partial responders were among the patients with the lowest normalized peripheral clonal expansion, particularly in CD8+ T cells. After ivuxolimab, CD8+ T cells had more expanded clones than CD4+ T cells on average. Low levels of normalized T-cell clonal expansion were also seen in some patients who did not respond. At doses of 0.1 to 3.0 mg/kg, clonal expansion of both CD4+ and CD8+ T cells in blood was seen between baseline and week 6.

Patients with autoimmune disease history or receiving systemic immunosuppression were excluded from the trial. Peripheral blood for TCR sequencing was drawn from every dose cohort at baseline, at cycle 4 day 1 and at cycle 7 day 1. The samples were drawn from a first-in-human, open-label, multicenter phase I dose-escalation trial of ivuxolimab. The trial enrolled adults with locally advanced or metastatic head and neck squamous cell, hepatocellular, melanoma or renal cell carcinoma. CD4+ and CD8+ T cells were sorted separately from peripheral blood before TCR sequencing. A note on this clone: There is no known antigen for this receptor. Base-call qualities are not available, and no considerably larger clone is one nucleotide away.

To sequence the TCRbeta CDR3 region, genomic DNA was isolated from the sorted cells. TCRbeta CDR3 regions were sequenced using the immunoSEQ Assay. Drawn from immuneACCESS, this table holds only the in-frame rearrangements with V and J called that TCRdb kept. Clones are partly lost; checked studies trace under half to an unresolved V gene and leave the rest unexplained. In all, the sample holds 65,000 to 95,000 clones, and 80% to 95% of those were seen once. Of the sample, 9.5% to 11% falls within the top ten clones. This receptor was identified in an adult with an advanced solid tumor such as melanoma, head and neck, liver or kidney cancer. The material was CD4+ or CD8+ T cells sorted from blood, obtained in a trial of the OX40 agonist ivuxolimab.

CDR3 region: CASSLTGGAFIEQFF. The sequenced DNA: TGCGCCAGCAGTTTGACAGGGGGCGCATTCATTGAGCAGTTCTTC. The chain was built from TRBV5-1 and TRBJ2-1, and 10 bases in between align with TRBD1. The CDR3 runs 15 residues from the cysteine to the phenylalanine. The kept DNA is CDR3 alone, 45 bases in frame from the first base. CDR1 and CDR2 are drawn from the germline V gene: SGHRS, YFSETQ. Ends trimmed: V by 5 bases, J by 9 bases; bases unmatched to a gene: 11.